This is a list of T cell receptor beta chains from one sample in a study of metastatic and nonmetastatic thyroid tumors. TCRdb reprocessed the PCR reads using MiXCR. The data contain 15,000 to 20,000 clones, 22% of them singletons. Material for sequencing was tumor tissue. Receptors originate from a male donor with papillary thyroid cancer or a benign thyroid nodule (not recorded which). Some clones in this sample may be carry-over from other donors' samples. Both conserved end residues are part of each CDR3. Each record gives: V gene, J gene, CDR3 protein.

v_call: TRBV28
j_call: TRBJ2-6
cdr3_aa: CASRLPGTQVLTF

v_call: TRBV4-1
j_call: TRBJ1-2
cdr3_aa: CASSLLEQGFYGYTF

v_call: TRBV28
j_call: TRBJ1-6
cdr3_aa: CASTPEGGSANSPLHF

v_call: TRBV9
j_call: TRBJ2-2
cdr3_aa: CASSVTSNTGELFF

v_call: TRBV13
j_call: TRBJ2-1
cdr3_aa: CASSLGTSGTYNEQFF

v_call: TRBV20-1
j_call: TRBJ1-6
cdr3_aa: CSAREDSLGRALHF

v_call: TRBV7-6
j_call: TRBJ2-2
cdr3_aa: CASSSAGGTGELFF

v_call: TRBV7-9
j_call: TRBJ2-2
cdr3_aa: CASRGGQGNTGELFF

v_call: TRBV20-1
j_call: TRBJ2-5
cdr3_aa: CSAYGGSVEETQYF

v_call: TRBV11-3
j_call: TRBJ2-1
cdr3_aa: CASSSGAGRTSPYNEQFF

v_call: TRBV24-1
j_call: TRBJ2-1
cdr3_aa: CATSNSWTASYNEQFF

v_call: TRBV30
j_call: TRBJ1-1
cdr3_aa: CAWSRGINTEAFF

v_call: TRBV4-2
j_call: TRBJ2-3
cdr3_aa: CASSRQAGGVTDTQYF

v_call: TRBV27
j_call: TRBJ1-2
cdr3_aa: CASSNRQGHNYGYTF

v_call: TRBV4-2
j_call: TRBJ1-1
cdr3_aa: CASAGTGAGTEAFF

v_call: TRBV11-2
j_call: TRBJ2-3
cdr3_aa: CASSSHGTASGSTDTQYF

v_call: TRBV7-2
j_call: TRBJ2-7
cdr3_aa: CASSLASPGGVEQYF

v_call: TRBV6-1
j_call: TRBJ1-3
cdr3_aa: CASNLDSGNTIYF

v_call: TRBV6-5
j_call: TRBJ2-5
cdr3_aa: CASSYSQGETQYF

v_call: TRBV12-3/TRBV12-4
j_call: TRBJ2-7
cdr3_aa: CASSWRSWSYEQYF

v_call: TRBV5-1
j_call: TRBJ2-7
cdr3_aa: CANLLRRAYEQYF

v_call: TRBV4-3
j_call: TRBJ2-2
cdr3_aa: CASTPWGDRGQVTGELFF

v_call: TRBV5-1
j_call: TRBJ2-3
cdr3_aa: CASSPGVGLAVTDTQYF

v_call: TRBV20-1
j_call: TRBJ2-1
cdr3_aa: CSASSAETYNEQFF